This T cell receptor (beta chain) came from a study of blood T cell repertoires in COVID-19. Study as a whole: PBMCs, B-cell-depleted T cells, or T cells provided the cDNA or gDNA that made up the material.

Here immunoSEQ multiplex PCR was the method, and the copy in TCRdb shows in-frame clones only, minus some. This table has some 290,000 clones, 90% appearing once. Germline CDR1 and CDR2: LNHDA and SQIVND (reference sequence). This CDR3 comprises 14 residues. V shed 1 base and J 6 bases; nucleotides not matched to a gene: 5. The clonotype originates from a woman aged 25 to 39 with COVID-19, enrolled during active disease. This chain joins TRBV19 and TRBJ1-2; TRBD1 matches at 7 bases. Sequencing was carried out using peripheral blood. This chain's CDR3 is CASSIGGGGNGYTF. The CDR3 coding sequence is TGTGCCAGTAGTATAGGAGGAGGGGGCAATGGCTACACCTTC.